A selection of T cell receptor beta chains follows, all from one sample in a study of tumor-infiltrating lymphocytes in primary liver carcinoma. TCRdb re-called the multiplex PCR reads through MiXCR, storing one row per CDR3 protein. This table holds 44,000 or so distinct CDR3 sequences, about two thirds found once. What was sequenced was liver tumor tissue from sampling region 5. These receptors originate from a man aged 40-49 years with primary liver carcinoma and hepatitis B virus infection. CDR3s include the opening cysteine and the closing phenylalanine or tryptophan. D genes are given only for firm matches. Clone size appears in some rows only: once, few, many, or a class for an expanded clone.

D	length	V	J	size	CDR3	DNA
NA	14	TRBV12-3/TRBV12-4	TRBJ2-5	NA	CASSTPVTQGIQYF	TGTGCCAGCAGTACCCCAGTCACACAAGGGATCCAGTACTTC
NA	14	TRBV7-8	TRBJ2-2	NA	CACKDGGNIGEQFF	TGTGCCTGTAAAGACGGGGGAAACATCGGGGAGCAGTTTTTT
TRBD1	14	TRBV4-1	TRBJ2-3	many	CASSQRQGPDTQYF	TGCGCCAGCAGCCAGCGACAGGGCCCAGATACGCAGTATTTT
NA	12	TRBV30	TRBJ2-1	many	CAYGPRDNEQFF	TGTGCCTACGGACCTAGGGACAATGAGCAGTTCTTC
NA	14	TRBV11-2	TRBJ2-7	NA	CASSLTDAACDQYF	TGTGCCAGCAGCTTAACTGACGCTGCCTGCGATCAGTACTTC
NA	14	TRBV7-9	TRBJ1-4	once	CASNSWDTNEKLFF	TGTGCCAGCAACTCGTGGGACACAAATGAAAAACTGTTTTTT
NA	13	TRBV11-2	TRBJ2-5	NA	CASRRQVKKTQYF	TGTGCCAGCAGGCGACAGGTCAAAAAGACCCAATACTTC
NA	15	TRBV4-1	TRBJ1-3	NA	CASSLAWTAGNTIYF	TGTGCCAGCAGCCTAGCGTGGACAGCCGGAAACACCATATATTTT
NA	14	TRBV27	TRBJ1-1	NA	CANSWARGGTEVFF	TGTGCCAACAGTTGGGCCCGGGGCGGCACTGAAGTTTTCTTT
NA	16	TRBV6-6	TRBJ2-2	NA	CASRSIRAASTGELFF	TGTGCCAGCAGAAGTATCCGGGCCGCGAGCACCGGGGAGCTGTTTTTT
NA	14	TRBV5-4	TRBJ2-5	many	CASSLSVSLETQYF	TGTGCCAGCAGCTTGAGTGTCAGTTTGGAGACCCAGTACTTC
NA	14	TRBV27	TRBJ2-4	NA	CASTGVIAKNIQYF	TGTGCCAGCACAGGCGTTATAGCCAAAAACATTCAGTACTTC
NA	14	TRBV29-1	TRBJ2-7	NA	CSVDRSSESCEQYF	TGCAGCGTTGATCGCTCTAGCGAGAGTTGCGAGCAGTACTTC
TRBD1	17	TRBV28	TRBJ1-4	few	CASSPRTGRTTNEKLFF	TGTGCCAGCAGTCCACGGACAGGGAGGACTACTAATGAAAAACTGTTTTTT
NA	15	TRBV29-1	TRBJ2-5	many	CSVVQGGSSQETQYF	TGCAGCGTTGTGCAGGGAGGCTCATCTCAAGAGACCCAGTACTTC
NA	13	TRBV6-1	TRBJ2-1	NA	CASILSRGNEQFF	TGTGCCAGCATCCTATCACGGGGAAATGAGCAGTTCTTC
NA	13	TRBV4-2	TRBJ2-7	NA	CASSQFFHNEQYF	TGTGCCAGCAGCCAGTTTTTCCATAACGAGCAGTACTTC
TRBD1	13	TRBV29-1	TRBJ2-1	many	CSVAQGKRDEQFF	TGCAGCGTCGCACAGGGGAAAAGAGATGAGCAGTTCTTC
NA	15	TRBV11-2	TRBJ2-7	NA	CSSIQYSGGGYEEYF	TGTTCCAGCATCCAATATTCGGGAGGGGGCTACGAGGAGTACTTC
TRBD1	15	TRBV10-3	TRBJ2-1	NA	CAIRSGQGTYNKQFF	TGTGCCATTAGATCAGGACAGGGAACCTACAATAAGCAGTTCTTC
TRBD2	15	TRBV5-6	TRBJ2-7	many	CASSFGLAGYYEQYF	TGTGCCAGCAGCTTCGGACTAGCGGGGTACTACGAGCAGTACTTC
TRBD2	17	TRBV11-1	TRBJ2-1	NA	CASILRLAGEIDNEQFF	TGTGCCAGCATCCTGAGACTAGCGGGAGAAATTGACAATGAGCAGTTCTTC
NA	13	TRBV19	TRBJ2-1	NA	CASSISGYNEQFF	TGTGCCAGTAGTATATCGGGGTACAATGAGCAGTTCTTC
NA	15	TRBV11-2	TRBJ2-7	NA	CASSSTRGRRYEQHF	TGTGCTAGCAGCTCAACCCGGGGGAGAAGATATGAGCAGCACTTC
TRBD2	14	TRBV4-1	TRBJ2-1	NA	CASSQAGGYNERFF	TGCGCCAGCAGTCAGGCGGGAGGATACAATGAGCGGTTCTTC
TRBD1	15	TRBV29-1	TRBJ2-1	NA	CSVENGTGGAGRQFF	TGCAGTGTAGAGAATGGGACAGGGGGCGCGGGCAGGCAGTTCTTC
TRBD2	14	TRBV5-1	TRBJ2-3	few	CASSLAVVTDTQYF	TGCGCCAGCAGCCTAGCGGTGGTCACAGATACGCAGTATTTT
NA	14	TRBV11-2	TRBJ2-5	once	CTSRLTGILLSQYF	TGTACCAGCAGGTTGACGGGGATATTATTGTCCCAGTACTTC
NA	16	TRBV10-1	TRBJ2-5	once	CTSSESSRRSLETQYF	TGCACCAGCAGTGAGTCTAGCAGGAGAAGTCTAGAGACCCAGTACTTC
NA	14	TRBV10-1	TRBJ2-7	NA	CVSSGSGSAYEQYF	TGTGTCAGCAGTGGTAGTGGGAGCGCCTACGAGCAGTACTTC
NA	14	TRBV11-2	TRBJ2-7	NA	CTSSLTGTAYEQYF	TGTACCAGCAGCTTAACTGGCACTGCCTATGAGCAGTACTTC
TRBD2	16	TRBV4-1	TRBJ2-1	many	CASSQSGLAAGNEQFF	TGCGCCAGCAGCCAGTCGGGACTAGCGGCGGGTAATGAGCAGTTCTTC
NA	17	TRBV11-2	TRBJ2-7	NA	CANSLDFETPSSYEQHF	TGTGCCAACAGCTTAGACTTCGAGACACCCAGCTCCTACGAGCAGCACTTC
TRBD2	16	TRBV11-2	TRBJ2-7	medium-sized	CASSPGTSGKTYEQYF	TGTGCCAGCAGCCCCGGGACTAGCGGAAAGACATACGAGCAGTACTTC
TRBD2	16	TRBV11-2	TRBJ2-1	NA	CTSSFRLAGDFNERFF	TGTACCAGCAGCTTTCGTCTAGCGGGAGATTTCAATGAGCGGTTCTTC
TRBD1	17	TRBV5-6	TRBJ2-1	once	CASGSRDSPSSHNEQFF	TGTGCCAGCGGCTCACGGGACAGCCCCAGCTCCCACAATGAGCAGTTCTTC
NA	13	TRBV6-5	TRBJ1-1	NA	CASSYGRDPEAFF	TGTGCCAGCAGTTACGGGCGAGACCCTGAAGCTTTCTTT
NA	14	TRBV6-1	TRBJ2-2	NA	CASPRGPNTWELFF	TGTGCCAGCCCAAGGGGCCCGAACACCTGGGAGCTATTTTTT
NA	15	TRBV2	TRBJ2-1	few	CASIVSGWGDNEQFF	TGTGCCAGCATCGTTAGCGGCTGGGGGGACAATGAGCAGTTCTTC
NA	15	TRBV6-6	TRBJ2-1	NA	CATSYPERGGNGQFF	TGTGCCACCAGTTACCCGGAAAGGGGTGGCAATGGGCAGTTCTTC
NA	13	TRBV29-1	TRBJ2-7	NA	CSVSATSRYEQYF	TGCAGCGTATCAGCGACTAGTAGGTACGAGCAGTACTTC
NA	15	TRBV4-1	TRBJ1-6	many	CASSPVISYNSPLHF	TGCGCCAGCAGCCCGGTTATCTCCTATAATTCACCCCTCCACTTT
NA	12	TRBV7-9	TRBJ1-2	NA	CANSRGGAGYTF	TGTGCCAACAGCCGTGGGGGAGCCGGCTACACCTTC
NA	13	TRBV11-2	TRBJ2-1	NA	CTSSLSGLASQFF	TGTACCAGCAGCTTAAGTGGGCTAGCGTCGCAGTTCTTC
NA	14	TRBV4-1	TRBJ1-2	NA	CASSTTWEGYSYTF	TGCGCCAGCAGCACCACATGGGAGGGCTATAGCTACACCTTC
NA	11	TRBV13	TRBJ2-1	NA	CASSLRGKQFF	TGTGCCAGCAGCCTCCGGGGGAAGCAGTTCTTC
NA	14	TRBV6-5	TRBJ2-7	NA	CASYLGQGHHEQYF	TGTGCCAGCTACCTGGGGCAGGGGCACCACGAGCAGTACTTC
TRBD1	14	TRBV5-1	TRBJ2-5	many	CASSWGQTQETQYF	TGCGCCAGCAGCTGGGGACAGACTCAAGAGACCCAGTACTTC
TRBD2	13	TRBV6-5	TRBJ2-1	NA	CAGRTSGYSEQFF	TGTGCCGGCAGGACTAGCGGATACAGTGAGCAGTTCTTC
NA	14	TRBV11-2	TRBJ2-3	NA	CTSSLERGTDTQYF	TGTACCAGCAGCTTAGAAAGAGGCACGGACACGCAGTATTTT